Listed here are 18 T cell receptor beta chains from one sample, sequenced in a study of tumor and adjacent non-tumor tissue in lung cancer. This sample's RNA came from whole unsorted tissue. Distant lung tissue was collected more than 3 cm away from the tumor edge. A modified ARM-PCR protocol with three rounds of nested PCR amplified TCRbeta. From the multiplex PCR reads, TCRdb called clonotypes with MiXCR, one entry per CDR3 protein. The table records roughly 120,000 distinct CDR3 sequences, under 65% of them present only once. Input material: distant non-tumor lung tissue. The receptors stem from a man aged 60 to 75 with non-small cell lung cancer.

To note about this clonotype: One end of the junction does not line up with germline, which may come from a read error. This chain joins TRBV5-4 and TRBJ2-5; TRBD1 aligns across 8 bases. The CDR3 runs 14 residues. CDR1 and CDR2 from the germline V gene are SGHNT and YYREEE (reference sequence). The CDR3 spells CASSPRTGLETQHF. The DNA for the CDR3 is TGTGCCAGCAGCCCGCGGACAGGGTTGGAGACCCAGCACTTC.

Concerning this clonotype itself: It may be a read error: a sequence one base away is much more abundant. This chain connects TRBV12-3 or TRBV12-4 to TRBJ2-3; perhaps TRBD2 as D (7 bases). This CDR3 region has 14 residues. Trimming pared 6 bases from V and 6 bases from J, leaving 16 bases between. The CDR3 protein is CASRTRGGVDTQYF. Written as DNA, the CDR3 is TGTGCCAGCAGGACTAGGGGGGGAGTTGATACGCAGTATTTT.

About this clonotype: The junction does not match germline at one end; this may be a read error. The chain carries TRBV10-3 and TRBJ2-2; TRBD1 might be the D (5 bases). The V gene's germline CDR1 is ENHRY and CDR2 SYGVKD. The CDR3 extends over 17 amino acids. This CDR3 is CGISEGVGEANTGELFF. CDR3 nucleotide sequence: TGTGGCATCAGTGAAGGGGTCGGCGAAGCGAACACCGGGGAGCTGTTTTTT.

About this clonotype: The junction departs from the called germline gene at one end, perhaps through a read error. The chain's CDR3 is CASTGGAMMNYGHTF. In DNA, the CDR3 is TGTGCCAGCACGGGGGGGGCGATGATGAACTATGGCCACACCTTC. The V call is TRBV6-5, the J call TRBJ1-2, with a possible D match to TRBD1 (6 bases). The CDR3 consists of 15 residues. Germline CDR1 MNHEY, CDR2 SVGAGI.

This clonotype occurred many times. The DNA for the CDR3 is TGTGCCAGCAGCCTCCGAGACAGGGGTGATCAGCCCCAGCATTTT. It encodes CASSLRDRGDQPQHF. The genes are TRBV7-8 and TRBJ1-5; 8 nucleotides line up with TRBD1. CDR3 length equals 15 residues. The germline CDR1 and CDR2 sequences are SGHVS and FQNEAQ. Germline trimming cut 5 bases from V and 5 bases from J; bases unmatched to any gene: 8.

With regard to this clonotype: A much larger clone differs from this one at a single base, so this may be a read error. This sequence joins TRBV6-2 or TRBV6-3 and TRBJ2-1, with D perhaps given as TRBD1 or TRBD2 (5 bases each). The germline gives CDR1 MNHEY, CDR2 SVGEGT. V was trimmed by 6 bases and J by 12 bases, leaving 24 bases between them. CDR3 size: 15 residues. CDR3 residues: CASSPRHGDDRRQFF. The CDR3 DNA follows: TGTGCCAGCAGCCCCCGACACGGGGACGACCGCCGGCAGTTCTTC.

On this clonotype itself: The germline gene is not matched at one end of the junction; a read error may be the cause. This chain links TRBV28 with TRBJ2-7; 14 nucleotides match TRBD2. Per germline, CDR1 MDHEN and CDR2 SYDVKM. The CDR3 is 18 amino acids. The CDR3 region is CACSPAGLAGGPGFKQYF. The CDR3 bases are TGTGCCTGCAGTCCCGCTGGACTAGCGGGAGGCCCAGGGTTCAAGCAGTACTTC.

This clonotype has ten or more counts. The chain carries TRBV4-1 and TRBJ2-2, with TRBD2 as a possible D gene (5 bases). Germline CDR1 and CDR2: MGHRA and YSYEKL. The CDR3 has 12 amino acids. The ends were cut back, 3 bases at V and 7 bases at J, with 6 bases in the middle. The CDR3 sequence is CASSQEDGELFF. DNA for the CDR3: TGCGCCAGCAGCCAGGAGGACGGGGAGCTGTTTTTT.

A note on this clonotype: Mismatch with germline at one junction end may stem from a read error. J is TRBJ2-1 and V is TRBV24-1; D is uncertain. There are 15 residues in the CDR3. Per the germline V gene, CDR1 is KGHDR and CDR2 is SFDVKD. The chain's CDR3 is CVTSAGIWFYNEQFF. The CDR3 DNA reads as TGTGTCACCAGTGCTGGGATATGGTTCTACAATGAGCAGTTCTTC.

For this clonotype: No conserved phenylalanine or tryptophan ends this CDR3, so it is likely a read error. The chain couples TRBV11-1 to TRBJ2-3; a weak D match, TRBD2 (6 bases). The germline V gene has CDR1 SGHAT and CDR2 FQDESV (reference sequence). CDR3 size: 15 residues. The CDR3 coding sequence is TGTGCCAGGAGCCGGGACTTAACTAGCACTGATACGCAGTATTAT. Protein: CARSRDLTSTDTQYY.

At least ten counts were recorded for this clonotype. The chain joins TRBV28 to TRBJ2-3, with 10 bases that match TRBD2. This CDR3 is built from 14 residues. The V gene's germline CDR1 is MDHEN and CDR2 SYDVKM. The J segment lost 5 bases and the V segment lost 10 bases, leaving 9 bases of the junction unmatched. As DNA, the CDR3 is TGTGCCACGGTTCCGGGACTAGCGCTAGATACGCAGTATTTT. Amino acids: CATVPGLALDTQYF.

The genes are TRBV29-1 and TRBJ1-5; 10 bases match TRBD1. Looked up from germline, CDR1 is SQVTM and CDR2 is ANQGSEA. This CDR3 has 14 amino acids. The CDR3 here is CRVSTGTGDQPQHF. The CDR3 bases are TGCAGGGTTTCGACCGGGACAGGGGATCAGCCCCAGCATTTT. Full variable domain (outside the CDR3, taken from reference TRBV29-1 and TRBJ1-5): SAVISQKPSRDICQRGTSLTIQCQVDSQVTMMFWYRQQPGQSLTLIATANQGSEATYESGFVIDKFPISRPNLTFSTLTVSNMSPEDSSIYLCRVSTGTGDQPQHFGDGTRLSIL.

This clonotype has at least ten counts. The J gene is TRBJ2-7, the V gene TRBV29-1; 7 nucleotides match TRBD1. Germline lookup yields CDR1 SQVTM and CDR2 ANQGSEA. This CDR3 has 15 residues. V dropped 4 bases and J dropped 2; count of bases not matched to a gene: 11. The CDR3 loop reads CSVVSQGLIAYEQYF. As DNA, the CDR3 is TGCAGCGTTGTTTCACAGGGGCTAATAGCCTACGAGCAGTACTTC.

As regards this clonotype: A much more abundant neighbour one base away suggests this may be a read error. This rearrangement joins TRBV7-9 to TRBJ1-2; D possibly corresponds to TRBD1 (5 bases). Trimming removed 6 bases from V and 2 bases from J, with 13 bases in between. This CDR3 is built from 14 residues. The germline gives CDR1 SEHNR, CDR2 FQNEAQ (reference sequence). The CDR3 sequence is CASRSFSGNYGYTF. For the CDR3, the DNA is TGTGCCAGCAGATCATTCTCAGGGAACTATGGCTACACCTTC.

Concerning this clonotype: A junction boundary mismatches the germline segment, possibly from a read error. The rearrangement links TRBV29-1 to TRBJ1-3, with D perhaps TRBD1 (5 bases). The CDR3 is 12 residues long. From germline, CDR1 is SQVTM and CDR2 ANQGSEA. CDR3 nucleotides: TGCAGCGGTGAAGATCAGGGAAACACCATAAATTTT. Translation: CSGEDQGNTINF.

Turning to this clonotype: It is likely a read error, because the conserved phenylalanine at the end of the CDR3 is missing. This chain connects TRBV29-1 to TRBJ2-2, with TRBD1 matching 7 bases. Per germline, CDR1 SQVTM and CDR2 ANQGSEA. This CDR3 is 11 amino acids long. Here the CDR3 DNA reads TGCGGCGTTAACAGGGGCCGGGAGCTGTTTTAT. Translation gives CGVNRGRELFY.

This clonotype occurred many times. The CDR3 spells CASSLDNYNEQFF. The CDR3 DNA reads TGTGCCAGCAGTTTGGACAACTACAATGAGCAGTTCTTC. The rearrangement joins TRBV12-3 or TRBV12-4 to TRBJ2-1; perhaps TRBD1 as D (5 bases). Trimming took 3 bases from V and 3 from J, leaving 6 bases between them. The CDR3 has 13 amino acids.

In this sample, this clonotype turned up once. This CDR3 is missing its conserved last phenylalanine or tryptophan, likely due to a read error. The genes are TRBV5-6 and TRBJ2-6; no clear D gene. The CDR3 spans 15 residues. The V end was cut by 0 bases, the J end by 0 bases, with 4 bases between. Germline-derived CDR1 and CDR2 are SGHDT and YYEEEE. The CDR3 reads CASSLVSSGANVLTL. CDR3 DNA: TGTGCCAGCAGCTTGGTGTCCTCTGGGGCCAACGTCCTGACTTTA.